The clone carrying this T cell receptor (beta chain) has just a few counts. Its antigen is currently unknown. Reverse transcription of extracted RNA yielded cDNA, which provided the sequencing template. Repertoires were generated with immunoSEQ multiplex PCR, while TCRdb's copy carries only in-frame clones and drops some. Of around 100,000 clones detected, approximately 60% appear once; the ten largest clones hold 8.8%. This record belongs to a study of CD8+ T cells in alopecia areata. Whole-study findings and limits: Lesional scalp, notably in alopecia totalis/universalis, had clonality above that of normal scalp. Normal skin contains resident alphabeta T cells, and these are also sequenced in scalp samples.

J lost 14 bases, V lost 1 base, and 16 bases had no gene match. Germline V gene data show CDR1 as MNHNS and CDR2 as SASEGT. The CDR3 contains 15 residues. Input material: CD4+ T cells sorted from blood. This sequence joins TRBV6-1 and TRBJ1-2; 7 bases line up with TRBD1. This TCR was recovered from a human donor in good health. The CDR3 protein is CASSEDPFLTGAQTF. DNA of the CDR3: TGTGCCAGCAGTGAAGACCCCTTCCTCACAGGGGCTCAGACCTTC.